The 21 T cell receptor beta chains below were found in one sample sequenced in a study of blood T cell repertoires in COVID-19. Some clones are missing from TCRdb's copy, which holds only in-frame ones; the method was immunoSEQ multiplex PCR. Altogether 150,000 to 200,000 clones are present, over 75% being singletons, with the ten largest covering under 13%. Input material: peripheral blood. Receptors were obtained from a human donor in a cohort sampled during active COVID-19.

The V call is TRBV6-2 or TRBV6-3, the J call TRBJ2-5, with D perhaps matching TRBD1 (5 bases). Per germline, CDR1 MNHEY and CDR2 SVGEGT. V lost 5 bases, J lost 2 bases, and 15 bases lay in between. CDR3 size: 15 residues. The CDR3 spells CASSKSPDRQETQYF. The CDR3 coding sequence is TGTGCCAGCAGTAAAAGCCCAGACAGACAAGAGACCCAGTACTTC.

Only a few counts were recorded for this clone. The chain employs TRBV7-9 and TRBJ1-4, with 10 positions matching TRBD1. The germline CDR1 and CDR2 sequences are SEHNR and FQNEAQ (reference sequence). The V gene end was trimmed by 0 bases and the J gene end by 7 bases; junction bases not matched to a gene: 5. The CDR3 runs 16 residues. The CDR3, as DNA: TGTGCCAGCAGCTTAGCGAGGGGACAGGGGATTGAAAAACTGTTTTTT. Translated: CASSLARGQGIEKLFF.

CDR3 sequence reads: CASSPLAGGHNEQFF. In nucleotides, the CDR3 is TGTGCCAGCAGCCCTCTAGCGGGGGGGCACAATGAGCAGTTCTTC. This chain links TRBV7-9 with TRBJ2-1; the match to TRBD2 covers 12 bases. V was pared by 5 bases and J by 5 bases, with 4 bases of the junction left unmatched. Germline CDR1 and CDR2: SEHNR and FQNEAQ (reference sequence). The CDR3 spans 15 residues.

The V and J genes are TRBV3-1 (or the pseudogene TRBV3-2) and TRBJ2-5; D possibly corresponds to TRBD2 (5 bases). The V and J ends lost 4 bases and 4 bases respectively, with 13 bases between them. Germline V gene data show CDR1 as LGHDT and CDR2 as YNNKEL (reference sequence). The CDR3 consists of 14 residues. The CDR3 coding sequence is TGTGCCAGCAGCCCCCGGGGTGTGGGAGAGACCCAGTACTTC. This translates into CASSPRGVGETQYF.

The chain is built from TRBV15 and TRBJ2-2, with 9 bases identical to TRBD1. The CDR3 covers 16 residues. CDR1 is LNHNV and CDR2 is YYDKDF in the germline V gene (reference sequence). V lost 5 bases to trimming and J lost 3 bases; unmatched junction nucleotides: 7. This chain's CDR3 is CATSEWDREDTGELFF. CDR3 nucleotides: TGTGCCACCAGCGAATGGGACAGGGAGGACACCGGGGAGCTGTTTTTT. Based on the CDR3 plus reference TRBV15 and TRBJ2-2, the full variable domain is DAMVIQNPRYQVTQFGKPVTLSCSQTLNHNVMYWYQQKSSQAPKLLFHYYDKDFNNEADTPDNFQSRRPNTSFCFLDIRSPGLGDTAMYLCATSEWDREDTGELFFGEGSRLTVL.

The J gene is TRBJ1-5, the V gene TRBV4-1; 7 nucleotides align to TRBD1. Germline CDR1 and CDR2: MGHRA and YSYEKL. CDR3 length equals 14 residues. J lost 7 bases, V lost 3 bases, and 6 bases had no gene match. As DNA, the CDR3 is TGCGCCAGCAGCCACCTCGCACAGGGGCAGCCCCAGCATTTT. It translates to CASSHLAQGQPQHF.

The chain combines TRBV4-3 with TRBJ2-5, with 7 nucleotides matching TRBD1. J gave up 4 bases and V 3 bases, and 17 bases lay outside the gene matches. The V gene's germline CDR1 is LGHNA and CDR2 YSLEER. The CDR3 totals 18 residues. DNA of the CDR3: TGCGCCAGCAGCCAGGTCTCTGGGACAGCCCTTGGAGGAGAGACCCAGTACTTC. Its protein product is CASSQVSGTALGGETQYF.

V is TRBV5-1 and J is TRBJ2-3; the match to TRBD2 covers 11 bases. V was clipped by 0 bases and J by 1 base; unmatched bases: 10. CDR3 length: 19 amino acids. Germline V lookup: CDR1 SGHRS, CDR2 YFSETQ. CDR3 DNA: TGCGCCAGCAGCTTGGGGAGTAGCGGGAGGGCCGGGGGCACAGATACGCAGTATTTT. This codes for CASSLGSSGRAGGTDTQYF.

The chain couples TRBV9 to TRBJ2-3, with TRBD2 matching over 11 bases. This CDR3 contains 16 residues. V trimming: 0 bases; J trimming: 5 bases; junction bases outside the gene matches: 5. Germline V gives CDR1 SGDLS, CDR2 YYNGEE. The CDR3: CASSVDSGRAGDTQYF. In DNA, the CDR3 is TGTGCCAGCAGCGTAGATAGCGGGAGGGCCGGAGATACGCAGTATTTT.

The gene calls are TRBV2 and TRBJ1-5; tentatively, D is TRBD1 (5 bases). Germline V lookup: CDR1 SNHLY, CDR2 FYNNEI. This CDR3 contains 14 residues. Trimming cost V 5 bases and J 3 bases, with 11 bases left between them. In DNA, the CDR3 is TGTGCCAGCAGTCCCGGACAAGTCAATCAGCCCCAGCATTTT. Translating it yields CASSPGQVNQPQHF.

The rearrangement uses TRBV28 and TRBJ2-7, with a possible D match to TRBD1 (6 bases). CDR1 and CDR2 (germline): MDHEN, SYDVKM. The V end lost 6 bases, the J end lost 5 bases, and 14 bases lay between the germline ends. The CDR3 covers 13 residues. CDR3 sequence (DNA): TGTGCCAGCAGCACCAGGGGTACTGACGAGCAGTACTTC. Translated: CASSTRGTDEQYF.

As DNA, the CDR3 is TGCGCCAGCAGTGAGTCGTCCCCTCGACAGGGGAGCACTGAAGCTTTCTTT. It is translated as CASSESSPRQGSTEAFF. The rearrangement uses TRBV10-1 and TRBJ1-1, with 8 bases that match TRBD1. There are 17 residues in the CDR3. Germline V CDR1 and CDR2: WNHNN, SYGVQD (reference sequence). With V trimmed by 0 bases and J by 4 bases, 10 bases remained unmatched.

The gene calls are TRBV20-1 and TRBJ1-2, with D possibly being TRBD1 (6 bases). Germline values: CDR1 DFQATT, CDR2 SNEGSKA (reference sequence). The CDR3 length is 14 residues. Deletions cut 3 bases from V and 1 base from J, with 12 bases between. This CDR3 is CSASGGNYNYGYTF. The CDR3 bases are TGCAGTGCTAGTGGGGGCAACTATAACTATGGCTACACCTTC.

This rearrangement joins TRBV27 to TRBJ2-3; no clear D. Looked up from germline, CDR1 is MNHEY and CDR2 is SMNVEV (reference sequence). The germline V and J ends were trimmed by 3 bases and 4 bases, with 8 bases remaining between them. The CDR3 is 13 amino acids. This CDR3 is CASSFTAPDTQYF. The CDR3 DNA reads as TGTGCCAGCAGTTTCACAGCCCCAGATACGCAGTATTTT.

This clone showed up just once. The chain uses TRBV15 and TRBJ2-1, with 10 bases that match TRBD2. The germline gives CDR1 LNHNV, CDR2 YYDKDF (reference sequence). CDR3 size: 16 residues. V lost 0 bases to trimming and J lost 8 bases; unmatched junction nucleotides: 7. The CDR3 DNA sequence: TGTGCCACCAGCAGAGATCTAGCGGGAGTAGGGGATGAGCAGTTCTTC. It specifies CATSRDLAGVGDEQFF.

The chain uses TRBV9 and TRBJ2-1; 7 bases agree with TRBD2. V gave up 2 bases and J gave up 4 bases; unmatched junction bases: 6. Germline-derived CDR1 and CDR2 are SGDLS and YYNGEE. The CDR3 spans 15 residues. The DNA of the CDR3 is TGTGCCAGCAGCGTCCGGGAGGCCCTATACAATGAGCAGTTCTTC. As protein: CASSVREALYNEQFF.

This chain uses TRBV11-2 with TRBJ1-2; 9 bases are shared with TRBD1. Germline V gene data show CDR1 as SGHAT and CDR2 as FQNNGV. Trimming took 1 base from V and 6 from J; bases not matched to a gene: 9. The CDR3 is 16 amino acids. The CDR3 DNA sequence: TGTGCCAGCAGCTTAGTTGTTCCGGGACAGGGCAATGGCTACACCTTC. Translating gives CASSLVVPGQGNGYTF.

The chain has TRBV4-1 and TRBJ1-1, with 12 bases identical to TRBD1. The germline CDR1 and CDR2 sequences are MGHRA and YSYEKL. V lost 2 bases and J lost 3; bases outside the gene matches: 13. The CDR3 contains 19 residues. CDR3 in amino acids: CASSQPGTGGATWDTEAFF. CDR3 DNA: TGCGCCAGCAGCCAACCAGGGACAGGGGGCGCCACGTGGGACACTGAAGCTTTCTTT.

The rearrangement uses TRBV6-5 and TRBJ2-2; D is unresolved. Germline V CDR1 and CDR2: MNHEY, SVGAGI. This CDR3 is 16 amino acids long. Trimming removed 0 bases from V and 3 bases from J, with 11 bases in between. The CDR3 DNA follows: TGTGCCAGCAGTTACTCGCCGCAGGTCCACACCGGGGAGCTGTTTTTT. Its protein is CASSYSPQVHTGELFF.

CDR3 sequence (DNA): TGTGCCAGCAGCCGACCTGGGAGGGATGATGGCTACACCTTC. Protein: CASSRPGRDDGYTF. V is TRBV3-1 (or the pseudogene TRBV3-2) and J is TRBJ1-2; D is unresolved. V lost 4 bases, J lost 6 bases, and 15 bases lay in between. Germline CDR1 reads LGHDT; CDR2 reads YNNKEL (reference sequence). The CDR3 is 14 residues long.

The chain recombines TRBV6-6 with TRBJ1-1, with 9 bases that match TRBD1. The J segment lost 6 bases and the V segment lost 1 base, leaving 9 bases of the junction unmatched. Germline loops: CDR1 MNHNY, CDR2 SVGAGI (reference sequence). This CDR3 comprises 16 residues. CDR3 DNA sequence: TGTGCCAGCAGTTACTTGCCGACAGGGGGGACGGCTGAAGCTTTCTTT. This codes for CASSYLPTGGTAEAFF.